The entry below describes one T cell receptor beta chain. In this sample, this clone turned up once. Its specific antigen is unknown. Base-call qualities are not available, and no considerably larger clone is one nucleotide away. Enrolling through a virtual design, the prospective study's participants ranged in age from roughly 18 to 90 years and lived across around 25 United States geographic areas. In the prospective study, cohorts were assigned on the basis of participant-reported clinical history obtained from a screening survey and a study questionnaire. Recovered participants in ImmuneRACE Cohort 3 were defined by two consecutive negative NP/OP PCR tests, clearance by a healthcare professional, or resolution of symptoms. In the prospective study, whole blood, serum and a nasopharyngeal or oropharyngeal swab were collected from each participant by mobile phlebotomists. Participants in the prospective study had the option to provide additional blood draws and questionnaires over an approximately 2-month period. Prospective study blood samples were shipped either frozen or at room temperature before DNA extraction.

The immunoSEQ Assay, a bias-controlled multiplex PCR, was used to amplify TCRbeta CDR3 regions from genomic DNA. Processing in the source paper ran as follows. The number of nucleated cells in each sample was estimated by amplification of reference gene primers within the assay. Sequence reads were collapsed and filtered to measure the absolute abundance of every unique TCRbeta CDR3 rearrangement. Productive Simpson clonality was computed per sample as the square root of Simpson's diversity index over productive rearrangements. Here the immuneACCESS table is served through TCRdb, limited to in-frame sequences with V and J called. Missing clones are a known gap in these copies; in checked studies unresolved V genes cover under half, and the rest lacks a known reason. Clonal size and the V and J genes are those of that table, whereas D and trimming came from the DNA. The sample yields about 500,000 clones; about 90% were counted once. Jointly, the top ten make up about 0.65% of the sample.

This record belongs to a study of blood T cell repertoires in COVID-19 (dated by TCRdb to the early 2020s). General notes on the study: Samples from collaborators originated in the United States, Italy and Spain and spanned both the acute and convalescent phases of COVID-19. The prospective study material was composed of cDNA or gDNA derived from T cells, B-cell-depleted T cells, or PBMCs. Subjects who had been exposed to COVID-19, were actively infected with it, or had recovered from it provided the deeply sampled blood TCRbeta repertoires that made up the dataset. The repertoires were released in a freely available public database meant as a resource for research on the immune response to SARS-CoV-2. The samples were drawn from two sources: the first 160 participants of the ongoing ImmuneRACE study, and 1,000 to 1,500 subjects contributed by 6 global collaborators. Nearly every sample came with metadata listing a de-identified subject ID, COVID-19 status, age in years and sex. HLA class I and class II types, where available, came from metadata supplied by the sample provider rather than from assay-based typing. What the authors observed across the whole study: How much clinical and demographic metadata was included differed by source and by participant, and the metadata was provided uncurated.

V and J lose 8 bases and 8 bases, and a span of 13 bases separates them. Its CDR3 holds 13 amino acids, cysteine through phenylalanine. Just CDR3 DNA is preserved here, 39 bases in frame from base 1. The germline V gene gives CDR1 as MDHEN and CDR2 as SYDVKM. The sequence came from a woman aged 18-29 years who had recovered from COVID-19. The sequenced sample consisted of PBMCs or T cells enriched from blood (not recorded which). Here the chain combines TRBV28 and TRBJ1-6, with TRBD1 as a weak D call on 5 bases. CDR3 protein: CASLQGFDSPLHF. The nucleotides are TGTGCCAGCCTTCAGGGTTTCGATTCACCCCTCCACTTT.